Listed here is a single TCR beta chain. Antigen: not known. The trim removed 6 bases at V and 8 bases at J, leaving 13 bases unmatched. This CDR3 contains 15 residues. Looked up from germline, CDR1 is MNHEY and CDR2 is SVGEGT. TCRdb reprocessed the reads via MiXCR and lists one record per CDR3 protein. Here the sample spans roughly 700,000 distinct CDR3 sequences, around a third being singletons. The sample belongs to a study of T cell repertoires in cytomegalovirus infection. In the study overall: CMV epitopes, recently identified HLA-C-restricted and well-studied HLA-B-restricted, were used. Study-level results: Carriage of CMV together with the relevant HLA was identifiable through cumulative public TCR beta family frequency. HLA-C-restricted CMV-specific TCR beta clonotypes prevailed in the ex vivo response.

The sequencing used cultured PBMCs, collected from culture after CMV antigen stimulation. The TCR comes from a human donor in good health (CMV status not recorded). Some clones in this sample may be carry-over from other donors' samples. This chain connects TRBV6-2 or TRBV6-3 to TRBJ1-1, with 9 bases lining up with TRBD1. In DNA form, the CDR3 reads TGTGCCAGCAGATTACCCCGACAGGGGGTAAGAGAAGCTTTCTTT. Its protein product is CASRLPRQGVREAFF.